This T cell receptor (beta chain) was recorded in a study of read filtering for tumor transcriptome and immune sequencing. Study-level information: 8 patients were R-ISS I, roughly 17 were R-ISS II, 6 or 7 were R-ISS III. Per sample, TCR-region reads ranged about 4 to 11 million by IR-seq, 85 to 1273 by RNA-seq. Transcriptome libraries were built from DNase-treated RNA.

This clonotype came up many times. This library used roughly 430 ng RNA and molecular barcoded adaptors spanning alpha/delta and beta/gamma chains. TCRdb re-called the reads with MiXCR, one entry per CDR3 protein. The sample consists of over 7,500 distinct CDR3 sequences, about a sixth of them appearing once. The CDR3 spans 14 residues. The clonotype was recovered from a donor older than 35 with multiple myeloma. The chain links TRBV21-1 to TRBJ2-7; the table gives TRBD1 as D, unverified against the DNA. TRBV21-1 is tagged as a pseudogene. Material: a population of CD138-negative cells sorted from bone marrow. CDR3: CASSGPGTGIEQYF. Written as DNA, the CDR3 is TGTGCCAGCAGCGGGCCCGGGACAGGGATCGAGCAGTACTTC.